A single T cell receptor beta chain is shown here with its context. Its antigen is undetermined. The record originates from a study of T-cell reconstitution after alpha-beta-depleted transplantation in children. The CDR3 has 15 residues. CDR1 and CDR2 from the germline V gene are MDHEN and SYDVKM. The ends were cut back, 7 bases at V and 0 bases at J, with 16 bases in the middle. The authors prepared the TCRbeta library with unique molecular identifiers. Each CDR3 protein is one row after TCRdb ran MiXCR on the PCR reads. The sample consists of roughly 790,000 distinct CDR3 sequences, 16% of them appearing once. Study conclusions and caveats: Reports say that about two months after transplant, the alpha-beta T cells came out of several hundred graft clones that had expanded.

This chain uses TRBV28 with TRBJ2-7; tentative D call: TRBD1 (6 bases). This TCR derives from a male patient aged 10-17 years who had a stem cell transplant for acute lymphoblastic leukemia, so the T cells may come from the graft donor. The sequences come from PBMCs, mostly from graft donor cells, collected 360 days after TCRalphabeta/CD19-depleted stem cell transplant. The CDR3 DNA reads TGTGCCAGCAAATCACAGGGACCCAGCTCCTACGAGCAGTACTTC. Amino acids: CASKSQGPSSYEQYF.